Below, 29 T cell receptor beta chains from the same sample are listed, as sequenced in a study of a mutant IDH1 vaccine in newly diagnosed glioma. The time point is: week 35, safety follow-up. Mutant IDH1 20-mer peptide, at 300 ug, made up each vaccine dose, with topical imiquimod. No antigens are known for them. Clones were sequenced by immunoSEQ multiplex PCR, and TCRdb holds only the in-frame ones, with some missing. The table shows 65,000 to 85,000 clones, with around 87% occurring only once. The source material was PBMCs, sampled from a glioma patient whose treatment included an IDH1 peptide vaccine. Receptors originate from a man aged 25 to 40 with glioma.

This chain uses TRBV6-5 with TRBJ2-7; tentatively, D is TRBD2 (7 bases). V lost 8 bases, J lost 2 bases, and 13 bases lay in between. Germline loops: CDR1 MNHEY, CDR2 SVGAGI. The CDR3 has 13 residues. The CDR3 sequence: CASWGGEPYEQYF. The CDR3 DNA reads TGTGCCAGCTGGGGGGGCGAGCCCTACGAGCAGTACTTC.

The rearrangement uses TRBV9 and TRBJ1-1; a possible D gene is TRBD1 (5 bases). This CDR3 comprises 16 residues. Germline lookup yields CDR1 SGDLS and CDR2 YYNGEE. Trimming shortened V by 4 bases and J by 4 bases, and 20 bases separated the two germline ends. The CDR3 here is CASSPRGPGMVTEAFF. Here the CDR3 DNA reads TGTGCCAGCAGCCCCAGAGGTCCAGGGATGGTCACTGAAGCTTTCTTT.

CDR3 in amino acids: CASSAQPSSYEQYF. The CDR3 DNA reads TGCGCCAGCAGCGCTCAGCCGAGCTCCTACGAGCAGTACTTC. This chain joins TRBV5-1 and TRBJ2-7, with D hard to call. The CDR3 is 14 residues long. Trimming removed 4 bases from V and 0 bases from J, with 11 bases in between. Germline V lookup: CDR1 SGHRS, CDR2 YFSETQ.

This clone has a single count. This chain connects TRBV4-2 to TRBJ2-4; 7 bases fit TRBD2. Germline CDR1 is LGHNA and CDR2 is YNFKEQ. The V and J ends lost 4 bases and 5 bases, in that order; junction bases with no gene match: 11. The CDR3 runs to 16 residues. CDR3 residues: CASSPFSGGWENIQYF. In DNA form, the CDR3 reads TGTGCCAGCAGCCCTTTCTCCGGGGGGTGGGAAAACATTCAGTACTTC.

The chain uses TRBV7-9 and TRBJ1-5, with D hard to call. The germline gives CDR1 SEHNR, CDR2 FQNEAQ (reference sequence). The CDR3 is 13 amino acids. The germline V and J ends were trimmed by 5 bases and 3 bases, with 8 bases remaining between them. The CDR3 sequence is CASSRLSNQPQHF. As DNA, the CDR3 is TGTGCCAGCAGCCGACTCTCCAATCAGCCCCAGCATTTT.

The chain has TRBV5-1 and TRBJ2-2; maybe TRBD1 (6 bases). Trimming pared 0 bases from V and 6 bases from J, leaving 12 bases between. CDR1 is SGHRS, CDR2 YFSETQ, per germline. The CDR3 extends over 15 amino acids. As DNA, the CDR3 is TGCGCCAGCAGCTTGGGCTCAGGGGCGGCCGGGGAGCTGTTTTTT. Protein: CASSLGSGAAGELFF.

V gene TRBV7-9 combines with J gene TRBJ1-1, with D possibly TRBD1 on 6 matching bases. The CDR3 is 14 amino acids. The V and J ends lost 5 bases and 6 bases respectively, with 16 bases between them. CDR1 and CDR2 from the germline V gene are SEHNR and FQNEAQ (reference sequence). CDR3 DNA sequence: TGTGCCAGCAGCCCAGGGGACAAAGAGGCTGAAGCTTTCTTT. Translating gives CASSPGDKEAEAFF.

The chain has TRBV30 and TRBJ1-2; no clear D. V lost 2 bases and J lost 8, with 18 bases in between. Germline CDR1 GTSNPN, CDR2 SVGIG (reference sequence). The CDR3 is 14 amino acids. In DNA form, the CDR3 reads TGTGCCTGGAGTCCTCTTTCGTCTCCGCGGGGCTACACCTTC. This translates into CAWSPLSSPRGYTF.

The rearrangement uses TRBV19 and TRBJ1-1; D is perhaps TRBD1 (6 bases). V was cut by 5 bases and J by 8 bases, with 21 bases left in between. Germline V gene lookup returns CDR1 LNHDA and CDR2 SQIVND (reference sequence). This CDR3 region has 15 residues. CDR3 sequence reads: CASSVRLEQGTEAFF. CDR3 coding DNA: TGTGCCAGTAGTGTTCGCTTAGAACAGGGAACCGAAGCTTTCTTT.

This chain connects TRBV13 to TRBJ1-2, with D perhaps TRBD1 (5 bases). CDR1 is PRHDT, CDR2 FYEKMQ, per germline (reference sequence). The CDR3 is 15 residues long. V was cut by 3 bases and J by 0 bases, with 11 bases left in between. In DNA, the CDR3 is TGTGCCAGCAGCTTTGCAGGGTTCTCTAACTATGGCTACACCTTC. Its protein product is CASSFAGFSNYGYTF.

This clone was detected only a few times. The J gene is TRBJ2-2, the V gene TRBV7-9; 10 bases agree with TRBD1. The length of the CDR3 is 15 residues. V shed 2 bases, J shed 6 bases, and the junction held 3 bases outside the gene matches. Per the germline V gene, CDR1 is SEHNR and CDR2 is FQNEAQ (reference sequence). Written as DNA, the CDR3 is TGTGCCAGCAGCTTAAGACAGGGGGCCTCCGGGGAGCTGTTTTTT. Translated, it gives CASSLRQGASGELFF.

The chain combines TRBV28 with TRBJ2-6; TRBD1 agrees at 7 bases. The CDR3 contains 18 residues. Germline V lookup: CDR1 MDHEN, CDR2 SYDVKM. Losses at the gene ends were 4 bases for V and 2 bases for J; bases not matched to a gene: 11. The DNA for the CDR3 is TGTGCCAGCAGTTCCTTCCAGGGGGTAAAACCTGGGGCCAACGTCCTGACTTTC. Translation: CASSSFQGVKPGANVLTF.

The chain employs TRBV5-1 and TRBJ2-5; 8 bases match TRBD1. Germline trimming cut 7 bases from V and 5 bases from J; bases unmatched to any gene: 16. Germline values: CDR1 SGHRS, CDR2 YFSETQ. This CDR3 comprises 16 residues. This chain's CDR3 is CASRQDLYRGWETQYF. CDR3 in DNA: TGCGCCAGCCGCCAGGACTTATACAGGGGGTGGGAGACCCAGTACTTC. Supplemented by reference TRBV5-1 and TRBJ2-5, the full variable domain reads KAGVTQTPRYLIKTRGQQVTLSCSPISGHRSVSWYQQTPGQGLQFLFEYFSETQRNKGNFPGRFSGRQFSNSRSEMNVSTLELGDSALYLCASRQDLYRGWETQYFGPGTRLLVL.

The genes are TRBV7-6 and TRBJ1-1; D remains ambiguous. Trimming removed 3 bases from V and 4 bases from J, with 9 bases in between. The germline CDR1 and CDR2 sequences are SGHVS and FNYEAQ. The CDR3 spans 13 residues. The CDR3 bases are TGTGCCAGCAGCTTCGCTGGGGTCACTGAAGCTTTCTTT. Its translation: CASSFAGVTEAFF.

This clone showed up just once. This chain connects TRBV4-2 to TRBJ1-2; no firm D call. V was shortened by 0 bases and J by 4 bases, with 9 bases between the two germline ends. The CDR3 consists of 14 residues. Germline V gives CDR1 LGHNA, CDR2 YNFKEQ. CDR3 bases: TGTGCCAGCAGCCAAGACAGGTTCATCTATGGCTACACCTTC. This sequence encodes CASSQDRFIYGYTF.

The chain uses TRBV7-8 and TRBJ2-7; 7 nucleotides match TRBD1. The length of the CDR3 is 13 residues. Germline lookup yields CDR1 SGHVS and CDR2 FQNEAQ. V shed 5 bases and J 2 bases; nucleotides not matched to a gene: 3. The CDR3 sequence is CASSEGQAYEQYF. DNA of the CDR3: TGTGCCAGCAGCGAAGGACAGGCCTACGAGCAGTACTTC.

V gene TRBV28 combines with J gene TRBJ2-1, with 7 bases lining up with TRBD2. Germline V gene lookup returns CDR1 MDHEN and CDR2 SYDVKM. The CDR3 is 15 amino acids. J lost 7 bases, V lost 3 bases, and 9 bases had no gene match. CDR3 DNA: TGTGCCAGCAGTTTTGTCGGGAGGTTGGTAAATGAGCAGTTCTTC. This translates into CASSFVGRLVNEQFF. Filled out from reference TRBV28 and TRBJ2-1, the complete variable domain reads DVKVTQSSRYLVKRTGEKVFLECVQDMDHENMFWYRQDPGLGLRLIYFSYDVKMKEKGDIPEGYSVSREKKERFSLILESASTNQTSMYLCASSFVGRLVNEQFFGPGTRLTVL.

The rearrangement uses TRBV11-2 and TRBJ1-2, with unresolved D. The CDR3 covers 13 residues. V was clipped by 0 bases and J by 10 bases, with 12 bases between them. Germline lookup yields CDR1 SGHAT and CDR2 FQNNGV. The CDR3 spells CASSLDWDTYYTF. Written as DNA, the CDR3 is TGTGCCAGCAGCTTAGATTGGGATACTTACTACACCTTC.

The J gene is TRBJ2-7, the V gene TRBV2; no definite D call. Germline V CDR1 and CDR2: SNHLY, FYNNEI. CDR3 length equals 14 residues. The V and J ends lost 10 bases and 2 bases respectively, with 18 bases between them. CDR3 amino acids: CATPSNSPPYEQYF. DNA of the CDR3: TGTGCCACTCCATCGAATTCGCCCCCCTACGAGCAGTACTTC.

V and J are TRBV27 and TRBJ2-1; TRBD1 agrees at 9 bases. This CDR3 has 14 amino acids. Germline values: CDR1 MNHEY, CDR2 SMNVEV (reference sequence). V lost 5 bases and J lost 3; bases outside the gene matches: 2. This CDR3 reads CASSTGGGYNEQFF. In nucleotides, the CDR3 is TGTGCCAGCAGTACAGGGGGCGGCTACAATGAGCAGTTCTTC.

The V gene is TRBV5-5, the J gene TRBJ2-2; 7 nucleotides agree with TRBD1. Germline V gives CDR1 SGHKS, CDR2 YYEKEE (reference sequence). This CDR3 region has 14 residues. With V trimmed by 3 bases and J by 4 bases, 3 bases remained unmatched. The CDR3 loop reads CASSYDRATGELFF. The CDR3 region has the DNA TGTGCCAGCAGCTATGACAGGGCCACCGGGGAGCTGTTTTTT.

The CDR3 loop reads CASSALGRITDTQYF. DNA of the CDR3: TGCGCCAGCAGCGCTCTGGGGCGGATCACAGATACGCAGTATTTT. V usage is TRBV5-1 and J usage is TRBJ2-3; tentatively, D is TRBD1 (5 bases). Looked up from germline, CDR1 is SGHRS and CDR2 is YFSETQ. V was trimmed by 4 bases and J by 2 bases, leaving 14 bases between them. There are 15 residues in the CDR3.

The V call is TRBV6-5, the J call TRBJ1-4; 8 bases agree with TRBD1. The junction had 4 bases not matched to a gene; V was cut back by 8 bases and J by 8 bases. CDR1 MNHEY and CDR2 SVGAGI come from the germline V gene. The CDR3 length is 12 residues. The CDR3 DNA sequence: TGTGCCAGCTTCGACAGGGGCGAAAAACTGTTTTTT. The encoded protein is CASFDRGEKLFF.

V and J are TRBV4-3 and TRBJ1-3; D ambiguous. The CDR3 totals 13 residues. Germline assignment: CDR1 LGHNA and CDR2 YSLEER. The V end was cut by 8 bases, the J end by 9 bases, with 17 bases between. The CDR3 DNA sequence: TGCGCCAGCCGAGATCTTGGGGTTTCCACCATATATTTT. The encoded protein is CASRDLGVSTIYF.

The chain couples TRBV28 to TRBJ1-2; D not resolved. This CDR3 has 13 amino acids. CDR1 and CDR2 from the germline V gene are MDHEN and SYDVKM. With 10 bases removed from V and 4 bases from J, the gap between germline ends came to 16 bases. The CDR3 protein is CATIQKGIYGYTF. The DNA of the CDR3 is TGTGCCACCATCCAAAAGGGAATCTATGGCTACACCTTC.

This sequence joins TRBV29-1 and TRBJ2-7; 12 bases match TRBD1. CDR3 length equals 15 residues. The junction had 13 bases not matched to a gene; V was cut back by 8 bases and J by 5 bases. Germline V lookup: CDR1 SQVTM, CDR2 ANQGSEA. The CDR3 sequence is CSSTTGTGGGNEQYF. In nucleotides, the CDR3 is TGCAGCTCTACCACCGGGACAGGGGGCGGGAACGAGCAGTACTTC.

This sequence joins TRBV28 and TRBJ2-7; 7 bases line up with TRBD2. Germline-derived CDR1 and CDR2 are MDHEN and SYDVKM. The trim removed 3 bases at V and 0 bases at J, leaving 2 bases unmatched. The CDR3 is made up of 14 amino acids. The CDR3 loop is CASSLGDYSYEQYF. In DNA, the CDR3 is TGTGCCAGCAGTTTGGGGGACTACTCCTACGAGCAGTACTTC.

This rearrangement joins TRBV7-8 to TRBJ2-3, with D perhaps TRBD1 (6 bases). Deletions cut 0 bases from V and 2 bases from J, with 12 bases between. The CDR3 totals 16 residues. Per the germline V gene, CDR1 is SGHVS and CDR2 is FQNEAQ. Here the CDR3 reads CASSLAYRVHTDTQYF. Written as DNA, the CDR3 is TGTGCCAGCAGCTTAGCTTACAGGGTCCACACAGATACGCAGTATTTT.

This rearrangement joins TRBV11-2 to TRBJ2-1, with TRBD2 as a possible D gene (5 bases). CDR1 is SGHAT and CDR2 is FQNNGV in the germline V gene. V was trimmed by 1 base and J by 4 bases, leaving 5 bases between them. The CDR3 length is 13 residues. The CDR3 is CASSLGGYNEQFF. CDR3 nucleotides: TGTGCCAGCAGCTTAGGAGGGTACAATGAGCAGTTCTTC.